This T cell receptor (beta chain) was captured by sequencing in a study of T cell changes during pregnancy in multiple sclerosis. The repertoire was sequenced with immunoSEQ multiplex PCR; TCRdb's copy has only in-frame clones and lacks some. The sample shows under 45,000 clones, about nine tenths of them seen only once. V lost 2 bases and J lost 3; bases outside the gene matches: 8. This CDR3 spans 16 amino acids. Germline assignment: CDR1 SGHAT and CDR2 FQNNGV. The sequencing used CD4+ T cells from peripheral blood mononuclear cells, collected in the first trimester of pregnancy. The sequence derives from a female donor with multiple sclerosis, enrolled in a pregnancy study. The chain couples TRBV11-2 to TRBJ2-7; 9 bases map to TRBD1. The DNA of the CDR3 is TGTGCCAGCAGCTTATACCTACCGGGACAGGGCTACGAGCAGTACTTC. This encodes CASSLYLPGQGYEQYF.